What follows is one T cell receptor beta chain and its context. Its antigen is currently unknown. The data were obtained in a study of blood T cells in healthy people across ages. General observations from the study: PBMC samples, being unsorted, prevented any conclusive comparison of naive and antigen-experienced cells.

A second 7 to 11 cycle PCR used barcoded and J-beta primers. A single record per CDR3 protein comes from TCRdb applying MiXCR to the 5' RACE reads. The table has some 900,000 distinct CDR3 sequences, 29% seen once. Source material: blood. The sequence derives from an elderly woman in good health.

CDR3 sequence (DNA): TGCAGTGGGTCGAGCGGGAGGGCCAATGAGCAGTTCTTC. Its protein product is CSGSSGRANEQFF. This rearrangement joins TRBV20-1 to TRBJ2-1, with 10 nucleotides matching TRBD2. This CDR3 contains 13 residues. The junction had 6 bases not matched to a gene; V was cut back by 7 bases and J by 6 bases. CDR1 is DFQATT, CDR2 SNEGSKA, per germline (reference sequence).